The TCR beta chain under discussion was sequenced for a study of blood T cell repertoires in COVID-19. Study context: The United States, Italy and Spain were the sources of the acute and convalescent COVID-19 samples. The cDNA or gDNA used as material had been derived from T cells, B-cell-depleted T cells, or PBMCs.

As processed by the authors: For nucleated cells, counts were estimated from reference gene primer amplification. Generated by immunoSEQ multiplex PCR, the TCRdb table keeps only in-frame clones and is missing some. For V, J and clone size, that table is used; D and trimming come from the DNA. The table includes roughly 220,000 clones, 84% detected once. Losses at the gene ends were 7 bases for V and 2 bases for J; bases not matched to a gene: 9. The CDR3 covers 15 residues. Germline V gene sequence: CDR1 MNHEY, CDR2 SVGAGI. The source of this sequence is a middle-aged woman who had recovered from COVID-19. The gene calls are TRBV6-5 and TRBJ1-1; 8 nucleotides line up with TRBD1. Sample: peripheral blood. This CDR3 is CASTKTGVGNTEAFF. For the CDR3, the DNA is TGTGCCAGCACCAAGACAGGGGTAGGCAACACTGAAGCTTTCTTT.